A selection of T cell receptor beta chains follows, all from one sample in a study of cytomegalovirus exposure and HLA in healthy donors. Sequenced by immunoSEQ multiplex PCR; TCRdb stores in-frame clones only, minus some. The table records over 85,000 clones, less than 90% of them present only once. Sequenced: PBMCs. These receptors were taken from a man aged 40-49 years in good health and CMV-seronegative. CDR3s include the opening cysteine and the closing phenylalanine or tryptophan. A D gene is named only where the DNA matches it firmly. For some rows the clone size is stated as once, few or many, or as a class when expanded; others skip it.

TRBV10-3,TRBD1,TRBJ2-5,-,CAISESSGQGGETQYF,TGTGCCATCAGTGAGTCGTCGGGACAGGGGGGAGAGACCCAGTACTTC
TRBV5-6,TRBD1,TRBJ2-7,-,CASSGGDRGIYEQYF,TGTGCCAGCAGCGGCGGTGACAGGGGGATCTACGAGCAGTACTTC
TRBV11-2,TRBD1,TRBJ1-4,-,CASSSTGGGTNEKLFF,TGTGCCAGCAGCTCGACAGGGGGCGGAACTAATGAAAAACTGTTTTTT
TRBV5-1,-,TRBJ2-6,-,CASSLQGSGANVLTF,TGCGCCAGCAGCTTGCAGGGCTCTGGGGCCAACGTCCTGACTTTC
TRBV6-5,-,TRBJ2-7,few,CASSYSDTYEQYF,TGTGCCAGCAGTTACTCGGACACCTACGAGCAGTACTTC
TRBV7-6,TRBD1,TRBJ1-1,-,CASSAGTGAREAFF,TGTGCCAGCAGCGCGGGGACAGGGGCAAGAGAAGCTTTCTTT
TRBV18,-,TRBJ2-7,-,CASSPSGDSEQYF,TGTGCCAGCTCACCCTCGGGGGATAGCGAGCAGTACTTC
TRBV2,-,TRBJ2-7,few,CASSAGRGEVYEQYF,TGTGCCAGCAGCGCGGGTCGCGGGGAAGTCTACGAGCAGTACTTC
TRBV18,-,TRBJ1-2,few,CASSPPAGAYGYTF,TGTGCCAGCTCACCCCCCGCAGGCGCCTATGGCTACACCTTC
TRBV7-2,-,TRBJ1-2,-,CASSLVPGSYGYTF,TGTGCCAGCAGCTTAGTTCCGGGTAGCTATGGCTACACCTTC
TRBV5-4,TRBD2,TRBJ2-5,-,CASSLTSGGEQTQYF,TGTGCCAGCAGCCTGACTAGCGGGGGGGAACAGACCCAGTACTTC
TRBV7-9,-,TRBJ1-2,once,CASSLTSVNYGYTF,TGTGCCAGCAGCTTAACCTCGGTTAACTATGGCTACACCTTC
TRBV9,-,TRBJ2-1,-,CASSPAGSYNEQFF,TGTGCCAGCAGCCCCGCGGGCAGTTACAATGAGCAGTTCTTC
TRBV12-5,-,TRBJ2-4,-,CASGLSGSSGELTGNIQYF,TGTGCTAGTGGTCTCTCTGGGTCCTCGGGGGAACTTACGGGAAACATTCAGTACTTC
TRBV4-3,TRBD1,TRBJ1-2,-,CASSQRSAGGANGYTF,TGCGCCAGCAGCCAAAGGTCGGCAGGGGGCGCAAATGGCTACACCTTC
TRBV5-6,TRBD1,TRBJ1-2,-,CASSLQGAYGYTF,TGTGCCAGCAGCTTACAGGGGGCCTATGGCTACACCTTC
TRBV20-1,-,TRBJ2-5,-,CSAWRETQYF,TGCAGTGCTTGGCGGGAGACCCAGTACTTC
TRBV2,-,TRBJ1-1,few,CASKRGPMNTEAFF,TGTGCCAGCAAAAGGGGCCCCATGAACACTGAAGCTTTCTTT
TRBV11-3,-,TRBJ2-2,few,CASSLGWSNTGELFF,TGTGCCAGCAGCTTGGGCTGGTCGAACACCGGGGAGCTGTTTTTT
TRBV2,TRBD1,TRBJ2-4,-,CASSGDRGGSKNIQYF,TGTGCCAGCAGTGGGGACAGGGGTGGGTCCAAAAACATTCAGTACTTC
TRBV2,-,TRBJ2-7,-,CASSRGTYEQYF,TGTGCCAGCAGTCGGGGTACCTACGAGCAGTACTTC
TRBV6-6,TRBD1,TRBJ1-6,few,CASSYTGVDSPLHF,TGTGCCAGCAGTTATACAGGGGTTGATTCACCCCTCCACTTT
TRBV7-2,TRBD1,TRBJ1-5,-,CASSQGAGGQPQHF,TGTGCCAGCAGCCAGGGGGCAGGTGGTCAGCCCCAGCATTTT
TRBV4-1,-,TRBJ1-2,-,CASSQETSSYGYTF,TGCGCCAGCAGCCAAGAGACTAGTTCCTATGGCTACACCTTC
TRBV10-1,-,TRBJ1-1,-,CASSEQQGAEAFF,TGCGCCAGCAGTGAGCAACAGGGAGCTGAAGCTTTCTTT
TRBV5-5,-,TRBJ2-5,-,CATAQGRWGAQYF,TGTGCCACCGCACAGGGGCGGTGGGGGGCCCAGTACTTC
TRBV7-9,-,TRBJ2-6,few,CASSLDPKSSGANVLTF,TGTGCCAGCAGCTTAGACCCTAAAAGCTCTGGGGCCAACGTCCTGACTTTC
TRBV7-9,TRBD2,TRBJ2-3,-,CASSSRRVGTRLSDTQYF,TGTGCCAGCAGCTCCAGACGTGTTGGGACTAGATTATCAGATACGCAGTATTTT
TRBV7-9,-,TRBJ2-7,few,CASSTFRLSGARTSNEQYF,TGTGCCAGCAGCACCTTCCGGCTATCTGGGGCGCGGACCTCCAACGAGCAGTACTTC
TRBV6-6,TRBD1,TRBJ1-1,-,CASRHRGGNTEAFF,TGTGCCAGCAGGCACAGGGGGGGGAACACTGAAGCTTTCTTT
TRBV7-2,-,TRBJ1-3,-,CASSLGIGSGNTIYF,TGTGCCAGCAGCTTAGGCATCGGCTCTGGAAACACCATATATTTT
TRBV9,-,TRBJ2-3,-,CASSVALLAPGLFSTDTQYF,TGTGCCAGCAGCGTAGCCCTCCTAGCGCCAGGCTTATTTAGCACAGATACGCAGTATTTT
TRBV29-1,-,TRBJ1-1,few,CSVGVRARTEAFF,TGCAGCGTTGGAGTGAGGGCCCGCACTGAAGCTTTCTTT
TRBV11-2,-,TRBJ1-2,-,CASSFWTDEQNYGYTF,TGTGCCAGCAGCTTTTGGACAGATGAGCAAAACTATGGCTACACCTTC
TRBV27,-,TRBJ1-6,-,CASSLAPPNSGSPLHF,TGTGCCAGCAGTTTAGCCCCGCCTAATTCGGGTTCACCCCTCCACTTT
TRBV19,-,TRBJ1-1,-,CASSIKVGQAEAFF,TGTGCCAGTAGTATTAAAGTTGGGCAGGCCGAAGCTTTCTTT
TRBV4-1,-,TRBJ1-1,-,CASRFLIWNTEAFF,TGCGCCAGCCGTTTTTTAATTTGGAACACTGAAGCTTTCTTT
TRBV29-1,TRBD1,TRBJ2-2,-,CSADRGSGELFF,TGCAGCGCGGACAGGGGGTCCGGGGAGCTGTTTTTT
TRBV6-6,-,TRBJ1-4,-,CASTTGHEKLFF,TGTGCCAGCACAACAGGTCATGAAAAACTGTTTTTT
TRBV6-5,TRBD2,TRBJ2-3,-,CASSYSPGGAGTQYF,TGTGCCAGCAGTTACTCCCCCGGGGGGGCGGGTACGCAGTATTTT
TRBV5-6,-,TRBJ2-4,-,CASTPWGEKNIQYF,TGTGCCAGCACCCCATGGGGAGAGAAAAACATTCAGTACTTC
TRBV5-6,-,TRBJ2-5,-,CASSSTGTQYF,TGTGCCAGCAGCTCTACTGGGACCCAGTACTTC
TRBV25-1,-,TRBJ2-7,-,CASSWAGTSILYF,TGTGCCAGCAGTTGGGCCGGAACCTCAATTCTGTACTTC
TRBV27,-,TRBJ2-2,-,CASSLSPGMSGTGELFF,TGTGCCAGCAGTTTATCGCCCGGGATGTCAGGCACCGGGGAGCTGTTTTTT
TRBV27,-,TRBJ1-5,-,CASSLSTRGQPQHF,TGTGCCAGCAGTTTATCCACCCGCGGTCAGCCCCAGCATTTT
TRBV27,TRBD1,TRBJ1-2,-,CASSLTRQGSAGYTF,TGTGCCAGCAGTTTAACCCGACAGGGATCGGCTGGCTACACCTTC
TRBV18,TRBD2,TRBJ2-3,-,CASSHAGTRSADTQYF,TGTGCCAGCTCACACGCGGGGACTAGAAGCGCAGATACGCAGTATTTT
TRBV21-1,-,TRBJ2-5,-,CASSKALFSGAPPETQYF,TGTGCCAGCAGCAAAGCGCTTTTTAGCGGGGCCCCCCCCGAGACCCAGTACTTC
TRBV6-5,TRBD1,TRBJ1-1,-,CAGQTGVGTEAFF,TGTGCCGGTCAGACAGGGGTCGGCACTGAAGCTTTCTTT
TRBV19,TRBD1,TRBJ2-5,-,CASSTGGASGETQYF,TGTGCCAGTAGTACAGGGGGCGCCTCTGGTGAGACCCAGTACTTC